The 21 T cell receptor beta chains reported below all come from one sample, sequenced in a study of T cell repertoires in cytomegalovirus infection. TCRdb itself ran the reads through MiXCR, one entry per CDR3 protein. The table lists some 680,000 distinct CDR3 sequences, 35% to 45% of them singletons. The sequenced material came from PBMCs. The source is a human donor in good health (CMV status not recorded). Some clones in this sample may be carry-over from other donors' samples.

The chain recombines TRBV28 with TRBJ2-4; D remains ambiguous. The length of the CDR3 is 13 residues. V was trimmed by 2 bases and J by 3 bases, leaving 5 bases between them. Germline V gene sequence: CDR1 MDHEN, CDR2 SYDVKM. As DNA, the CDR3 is TGTGCCAGCAGTTTAAGAAGCAAAAACATTCAGTACTTC. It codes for CASSLRSKNIQYF. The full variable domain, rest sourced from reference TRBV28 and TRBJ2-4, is DVKVTQSSRYLVKRTGEKVFLECVQDMDHENMFWYRQDPGLGLRLIYFSYDVKMKEKGDIPEGYSVSREKKERFSLILESASTNQTSMYLCASSLRSKNIQYFGAGTRLSVL.

The CDR3 coding sequence is TGTGCCAGCAGTTCTGCCGGTCGGACACGCTTGGGGTACGAGCAGTACTTC. The encoded protein is CASSSAGRTRLGYEQYF. V usage is TRBV28 and J usage is TRBJ2-7; tentative D call: TRBD1 (5 bases). Germline V gives CDR1 MDHEN, CDR2 SYDVKM. There are 17 residues in the CDR3. Trimming took off 4 bases at V and 4 bases at J, with 23 bases between the two ends.

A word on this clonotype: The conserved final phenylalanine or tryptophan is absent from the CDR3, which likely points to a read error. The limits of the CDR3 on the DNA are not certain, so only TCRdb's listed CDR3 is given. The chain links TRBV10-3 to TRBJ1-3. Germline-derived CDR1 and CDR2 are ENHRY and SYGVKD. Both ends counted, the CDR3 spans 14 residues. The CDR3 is CATKITVSGNTRYL.

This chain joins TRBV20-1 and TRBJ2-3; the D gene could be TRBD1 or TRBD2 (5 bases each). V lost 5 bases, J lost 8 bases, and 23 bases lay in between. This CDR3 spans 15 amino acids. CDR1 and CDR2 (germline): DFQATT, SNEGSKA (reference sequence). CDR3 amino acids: CSAPGDGMFWGTQYF. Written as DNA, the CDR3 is TGCAGTGCTCCTGGGGACGGGATGTTTTGGGGTACGCAGTATTTT.

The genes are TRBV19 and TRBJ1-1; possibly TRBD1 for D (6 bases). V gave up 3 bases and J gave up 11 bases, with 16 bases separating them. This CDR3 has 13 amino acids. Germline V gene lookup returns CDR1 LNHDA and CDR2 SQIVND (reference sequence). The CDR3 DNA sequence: TGTGCCAGTAGTATTTGGACAGACTCTACGGCTTTCTTT. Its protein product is CASSIWTDSTAFF.

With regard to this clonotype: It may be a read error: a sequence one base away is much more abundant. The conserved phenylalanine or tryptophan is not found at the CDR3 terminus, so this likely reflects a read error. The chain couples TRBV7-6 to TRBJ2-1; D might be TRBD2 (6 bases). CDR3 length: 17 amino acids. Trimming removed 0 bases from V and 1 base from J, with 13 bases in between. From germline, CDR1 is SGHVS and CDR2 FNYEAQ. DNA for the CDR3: TGTGCCAGCAGCTTAGCTCGAGCGGAGGGTTCCTACAATGAGCAGTTCTGC. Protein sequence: CASSLARAEGSYNEQFC.

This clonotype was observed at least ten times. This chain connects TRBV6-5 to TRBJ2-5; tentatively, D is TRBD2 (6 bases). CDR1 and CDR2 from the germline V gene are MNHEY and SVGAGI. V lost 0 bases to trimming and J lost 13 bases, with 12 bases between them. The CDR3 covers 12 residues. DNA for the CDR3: TGTGCCAGCAGTTACTCGGGGGGACGTACGTACTTC. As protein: CASSYSGGRTYF.

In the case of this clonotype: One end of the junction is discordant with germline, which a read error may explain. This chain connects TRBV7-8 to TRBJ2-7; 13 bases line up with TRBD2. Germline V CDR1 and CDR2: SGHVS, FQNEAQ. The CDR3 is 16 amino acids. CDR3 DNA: TGTGCCAGCAGCTTAACTAGCGGGGGGGTCTCCTACGTGCAGTACTTC. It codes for CASSLTSGGVSYVQYF.

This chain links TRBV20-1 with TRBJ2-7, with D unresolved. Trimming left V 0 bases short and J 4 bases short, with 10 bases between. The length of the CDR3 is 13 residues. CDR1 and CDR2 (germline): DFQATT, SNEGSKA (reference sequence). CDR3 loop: CSARERGLYEQYF. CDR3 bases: TGCAGTGCTAGAGAACGTGGGCTGTACGAGCAGTACTTC.

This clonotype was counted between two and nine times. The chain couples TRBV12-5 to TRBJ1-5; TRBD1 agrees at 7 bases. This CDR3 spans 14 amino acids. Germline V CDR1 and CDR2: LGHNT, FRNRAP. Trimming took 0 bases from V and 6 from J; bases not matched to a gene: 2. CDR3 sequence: CASGLVTGIQPQHF. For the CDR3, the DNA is TGTGCTAGTGGTTTGGTGACAGGGATTCAGCCCCAGCATTTT.

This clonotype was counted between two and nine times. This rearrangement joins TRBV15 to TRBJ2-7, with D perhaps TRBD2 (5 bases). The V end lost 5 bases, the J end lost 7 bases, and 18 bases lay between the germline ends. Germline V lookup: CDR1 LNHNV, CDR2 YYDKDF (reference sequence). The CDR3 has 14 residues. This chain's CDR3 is CATSPPPEGSEQYF. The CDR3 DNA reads TGTGCCACCAGCCCCCCACCGGAAGGGAGTGAGCAGTACTTC.

DNA for the CDR3: TGTGCCAGCAGCTCGGGCCGAGCGGGAGTTGAGACCCAGTACTTC. Protein product: CASSSGRAGVETQYF. The V gene is TRBV5-4, the J gene TRBJ2-5; TRBD2 agrees at 8 bases. In germline, CDR1 is SGHNT, CDR2 YYREEE (reference sequence). Losses at the gene ends were 3 bases for V and 5 bases for J; bases not matched to a gene: 9. This CDR3 spans 15 amino acids.

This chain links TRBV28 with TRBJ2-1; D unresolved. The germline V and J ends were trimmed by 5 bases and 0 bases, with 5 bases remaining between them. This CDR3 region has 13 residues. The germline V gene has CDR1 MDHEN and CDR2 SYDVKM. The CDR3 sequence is CASSDPSYNEQFF. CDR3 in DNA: TGTGCCAGCAGTGACCCCTCCTACAATGAGCAGTTCTTC.

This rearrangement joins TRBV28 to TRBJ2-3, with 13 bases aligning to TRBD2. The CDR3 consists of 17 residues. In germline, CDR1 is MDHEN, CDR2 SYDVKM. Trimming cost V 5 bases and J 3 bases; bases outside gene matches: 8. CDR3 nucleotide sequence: TGTGCCAGCAGTACCCCGACTAGCGGGAGGATTACAGATACGCAGTATTTT. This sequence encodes CASSTPTSGRITDTQYF.

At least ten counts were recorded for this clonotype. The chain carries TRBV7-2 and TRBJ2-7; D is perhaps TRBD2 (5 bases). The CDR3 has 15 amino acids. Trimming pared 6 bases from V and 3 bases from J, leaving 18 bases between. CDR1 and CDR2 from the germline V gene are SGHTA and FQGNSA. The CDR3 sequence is CASRSTAGFGYEQYF. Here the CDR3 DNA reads TGTGCCAGCAGGAGTACCGCGGGTTTTGGCTACGAGCAGTACTTC. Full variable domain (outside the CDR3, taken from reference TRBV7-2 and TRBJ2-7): GAGVSQSPSNKVTEKGKDVELRCDPISGHTALYWYRQSLGQGLEFLIYFQGNSAPDKSGLPSDRFSAERTGGSVSTLTIQRTQQEDSAVYLCASRSTAGFGYEQYFGPGTRLTVT.

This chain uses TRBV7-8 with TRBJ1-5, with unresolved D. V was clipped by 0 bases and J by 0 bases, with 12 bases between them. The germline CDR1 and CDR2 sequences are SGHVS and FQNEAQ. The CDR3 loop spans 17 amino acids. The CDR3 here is CASSLAGGRYSNQPQHF. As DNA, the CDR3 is TGTGCCAGCAGCTTAGCTGGAGGGAGATATAGCAATCAGCCCCAGCATTTT. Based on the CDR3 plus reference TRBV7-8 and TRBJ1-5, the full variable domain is GAGVSQSPRYKVAKRGQDVALRCDPISGHVSLFWYQQALGQGPEFLTYFQNEAQLDKSGLPSDRFFAERPEGSVSTLKIQRTQQEDSAVYLCASSLAGGRYSNQPQHFGDGTRLSIL.

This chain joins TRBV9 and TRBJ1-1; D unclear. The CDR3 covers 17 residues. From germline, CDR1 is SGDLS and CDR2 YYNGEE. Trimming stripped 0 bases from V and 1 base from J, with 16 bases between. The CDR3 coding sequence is TGTGCCAGCAGCGTAGTAGGGCAAGGAGGGAGGAACACTGAAGCTTTCTTT. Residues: CASSVVGQGGRNTEAFF.

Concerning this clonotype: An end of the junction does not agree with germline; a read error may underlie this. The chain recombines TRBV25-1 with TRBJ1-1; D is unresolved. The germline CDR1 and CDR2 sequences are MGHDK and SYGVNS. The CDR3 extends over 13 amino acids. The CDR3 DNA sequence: TGTGCCAGCAGTGGGGTAGGGCAAGGTGAAGCTTTCTGG. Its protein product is CASSGVGQGEAFW.

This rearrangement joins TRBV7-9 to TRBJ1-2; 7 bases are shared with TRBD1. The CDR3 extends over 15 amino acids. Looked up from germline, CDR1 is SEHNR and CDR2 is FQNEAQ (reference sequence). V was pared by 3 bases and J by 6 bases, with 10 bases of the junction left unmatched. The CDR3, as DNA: TGTGCCAGCAGCTTGGTCAGACAGGGACGGGATGGCTACACCTTC. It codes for CASSLVRQGRDGYTF.

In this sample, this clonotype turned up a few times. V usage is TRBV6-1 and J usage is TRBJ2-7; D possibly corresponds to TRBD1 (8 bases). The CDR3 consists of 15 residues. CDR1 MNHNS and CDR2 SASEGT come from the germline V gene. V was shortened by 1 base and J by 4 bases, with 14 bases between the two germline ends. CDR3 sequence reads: CASSEGNRGGYEQYF. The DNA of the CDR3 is TGTGCCAGCAGTGAAGGGAACAGGGGGGGATACGAGCAGTACTTC.

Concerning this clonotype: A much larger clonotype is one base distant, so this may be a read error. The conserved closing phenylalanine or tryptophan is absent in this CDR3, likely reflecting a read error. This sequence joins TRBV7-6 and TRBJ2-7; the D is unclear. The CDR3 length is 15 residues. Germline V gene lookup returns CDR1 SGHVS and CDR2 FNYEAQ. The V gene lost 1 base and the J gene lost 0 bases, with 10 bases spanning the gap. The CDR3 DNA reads TGTGCCAGCAGCTTAGTCCGGGCTTCCTCCTACGAGCAGTACTTA. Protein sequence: CASSLVRASSYEQYL.